The next 2 T cell receptor beta chains were all read from a single sample in a study of shared T cell receptors in the human thymus. Clones were sequenced by immunoSEQ multiplex PCR, and TCRdb holds only the in-frame ones, with some missing. The data hold about 660,000 clones, with approximately 90% observed a single time. This same sample was also part of a study on human thymus T cells.

Sequencing was carried out using thymocytes. These receptors were obtained from a boy younger than two with a congenital heart defect.

The chain recombines TRBV5-1 with TRBJ2-7; maybe TRBD2 (5 bases). Germline CDR1 SGHRS, CDR2 YFSETQ. V was clipped by 0 bases and J by 2 bases, with 9 bases between them. The CDR3 consists of 14 residues. DNA for the CDR3: TGCGCCAGCAGCTTGGGACTACCCCCCTACGAGCAGTACTTC. Translating it yields CASSLGLPPYEQYF.

The rearrangement uses TRBV27 and TRBJ1-5, with a tentative D call TRBD1 (6 bases). The CDR3 sequence is 15 residues long. Germline V gives CDR1 MNHEY, CDR2 SMNVEV (reference sequence). Trimming removed 4 bases from V and 5 bases from J, with 15 bases in between. Here the CDR3 reads CASSSTRGRHQPQHF. CDR3 nucleotides: TGTGCCAGCAGTTCCACCAGGGGTCGCCATCAGCCCCAGCATTTT.